The sequence of this T cell receptor (beta chain) was determined in a study of T cell repertoires in ileal Crohn's disease. The overall study: Median disease duration was nearly eight years; 35% to 45% smoked at surgery. About half received postoperative treatment, some 11 with thiopurines and roughly 20 anti-TNF. Around 500 nanograms of biopsy DNA per sample underwent TCRB immunosequencing. Study observations and caveats: Clonal expansions were more frequent in active smokers than non-smokers at surgery.

V lost 2 bases and J lost 0, with 14 bases in between. The CDR3 spans 16 residues. Per germline, CDR1 MNHNS and CDR2 SASEGT. Sequencing was performed with immunoSEQ multiplex PCR; in TCRdb, only in-frame clones are kept and a portion is missing. The sample shows around 3,700 clones, 89% of them seen only once. On this clone itself: Its antigen is still unknown.

Documented time point: proximal margin of the surgical specimen (macroscopically non-inflamed). Sequencing was performed on ileal tissue. The chain carries TRBV6-1 and TRBJ2-7; D ambiguous. This TCR was sampled from an adult with Crohn's disease. The CDR3 spells CASSEFSDPSSYEQYF. Written as DNA, the CDR3 is TGTGCCAGCAGTGAATTTTCCGATCCCAGCTCCTACGAGCAGTACTTC.